This T cell receptor (beta chain) originates from a study of cytomegalovirus exposure and HLA in healthy donors. A few counts support this clone. The antigen is unknown. The study ran its PCR with 60 Vbeta and 13 Jbeta primers. Clones were sequenced by immunoSEQ multiplex PCR, and TCRdb holds only the in-frame ones, with some missing. Among roughly 140,000 clones listed, 76% were seen once. V was cut by 0 bases and J by 4 bases, with 7 bases left in between. Germline loops: CDR1 ENHRY, CDR2 SYGVKD. The CDR3 runs 14 residues. Study results and caveats: TCR beta chains numbering under 200 were designated cytomegalovirus-associated. A few V segments could not be told apart, such as TRBV6-2 and TRBV6-3, and were left out.

Sequencing was done on a sample of PBMCs. This chain connects TRBV10-3 to TRBJ2-1, with no clear D. This sequence originates from a woman between 40 and 50 years old in good health and CMV-seronegative. CDR3 amino acids: CAISESADYNEQFF. In DNA, the CDR3 is TGTGCCATCAGTGAGTCTGCAGATTACAATGAGCAGTTCTTC.